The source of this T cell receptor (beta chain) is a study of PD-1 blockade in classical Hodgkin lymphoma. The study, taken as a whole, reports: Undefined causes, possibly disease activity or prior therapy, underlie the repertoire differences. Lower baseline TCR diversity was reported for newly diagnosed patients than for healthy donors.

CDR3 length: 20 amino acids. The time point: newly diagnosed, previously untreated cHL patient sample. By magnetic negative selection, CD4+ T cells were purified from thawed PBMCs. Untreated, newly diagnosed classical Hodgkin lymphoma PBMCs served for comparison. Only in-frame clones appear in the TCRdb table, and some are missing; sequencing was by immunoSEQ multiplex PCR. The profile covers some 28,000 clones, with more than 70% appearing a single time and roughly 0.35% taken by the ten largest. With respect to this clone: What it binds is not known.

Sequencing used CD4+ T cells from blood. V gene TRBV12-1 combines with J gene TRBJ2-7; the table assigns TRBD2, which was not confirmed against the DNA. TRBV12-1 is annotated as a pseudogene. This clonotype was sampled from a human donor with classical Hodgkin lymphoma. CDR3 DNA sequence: TGTGCCAGCAGCCCCGGGCCCAGGGTCGAGCGGGAGATTCGCCGCTACGAGCAGTACTTC. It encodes CASSPGPRVEREIRRYEQYF.